Below, 22 T cell receptor beta chains from the same sample are listed, as sequenced in a study of breast tumors, draining lymph nodes, adjacent tissues. Axillary draining lymph nodes of breast cancer patients supplied the node samples. TCRdb passed the multiplex PCR reads through MiXCR, listing each CDR3 protein once. Of around 150,000 distinct CDR3 sequences in the sample, around 24% were seen once. Sequencing was carried out using axillary lymph node tissue. The receptors derive from a female donor with breast cancer. Some clones in this sample may be carry-over from other donors' samples.

For this clonotype: This sequence may be a read error, since a much larger clone differs from it by one base. The gene calls are TRBV12-3 or TRBV12-4 and TRBJ1-3; D is unclear. This CDR3 has 13 residues. In nucleotides, the CDR3 is TGTGCCAGCAGTCAAAGCTCTGGAAACACCACATATTTT. Amino acids: CASSQSSGNTTYF.

This clonotype was observed at least ten times. V and J are TRBV19 and TRBJ2-3; D ambiguous. With 3 bases removed from V and 2 bases from J, the gap between germline ends came to 9 bases. The CDR3 covers 14 residues. The V gene's germline CDR1 is LNHDA and CDR2 SQIVND (reference sequence). The CDR3 reads CASSIMGSTDTQYF. As DNA, the CDR3 is TGTGCCAGTAGTATCATGGGCTCCACAGATACGCAGTATTTT.

On this clonotype: Mismatch with germline at one junction end may stem from a read error. The J gene is TRBJ2-7, the V gene TRBV13; TRBD2 aligns across 13 bases. CDR3 length: 15 amino acids. Per the germline V gene, CDR1 is PRHDT and CDR2 is FYEKMQ (reference sequence). CDR3 residues: CASSRTSGSSYEQCF. For the CDR3, the DNA is TGTGCCAGCAGCAGGACTAGCGGGAGCTCCTACGAGCAGTGCTTC.

In this sample, this clonotype turned up many times. The rearrangement uses TRBV6-1 and TRBJ2-7, with a tentative D call TRBD1 (6 bases). V lost 3 bases and J 9 bases, leaving 15 bases between the germline ends. Looked up from germline, CDR1 is MNHNS and CDR2 is SASEGT. This CDR3 region has 13 residues. The chain's CDR3 is CASSDLRGIWQYF. CDR3 bases: TGTGCCAGCAGTGATCTCAGGGGCATTTGGCAGTACTTC.

This clonotype has ten or more counts. V is TRBV19 and J is TRBJ1-6; D call uncertain. The CDR3 has 18 residues. V lost 5 bases, J lost 0 bases, and 17 bases lay in between. The germline V gene encodes CDR1 LNHDA and CDR2 SQIVND (reference sequence). CDR3 sequence: CASSSSLDGSSYNSPLHF. The CDR3 DNA follows: TGTGCCAGTAGTTCCTCGTTGGACGGAAGCTCCTATAATTCACCCCTCCACTTT.

As to this clonotype: Being one base from a much bigger clone, this may be a read error. This chain joins TRBV6-2 or TRBV6-3 and TRBJ1-2, with 7 bases fitting TRBD1. Per the germline V gene, CDR1 is MNHEY and CDR2 is SVGEGT. The trim removed 5 bases at V and 5 bases at J, leaving 8 bases unmatched. This CDR3 spans 14 amino acids. The CDR3 protein is CASSPGQSPYGYTF. In DNA form, the CDR3 reads TGTGCCAGCAGTCCGGGACAGTCACCTTATGGCTACACCTTC.

In regard to this clonotype: This may be a read error: a much more frequent sequence differs by one nucleotide. This rearrangement joins TRBV7-2 to TRBJ2-7; 9 bases agree with TRBD2. Germline CDR1 is SGHTA and CDR2 is FQGNSA. V trimming: 2 bases; J trimming: 3 bases; junction bases outside the gene matches: 11. The CDR3 is made up of 17 amino acids. The CDR3 spells CASSLQIGGRAGYEQYF. CDR3 sequence (DNA): TGTGCCAGCAGCTTACAAATTGGCGGGAGGGCCGGCTACGAGCAGTACTTC.

Ten or more counts support this clonotype. The chain employs TRBV20-1 and TRBJ2-3; 11 bases align to TRBD2. Trimming cost V 5 bases and J 2 bases; bases outside gene matches: 9. The CDR3 has 16 residues. The germline CDR1 and CDR2 sequences are DFQATT and SNEGSKA (reference sequence). The CDR3 here is CSAFSGTSGHTDTQYF. The CDR3, as DNA: TGCAGTGCTTTTTCCGGGACTAGCGGACACACAGATACGCAGTATTTT.

This clonotype was seen repeatedly, ten times or more. V and J are TRBV7-9 and TRBJ2-2; the match to TRBD2 covers 8 bases. With V trimmed by 5 bases and J by 4 bases, 6 bases remained unmatched. The CDR3 sequence is 15 residues long. Germline values: CDR1 SEHNR, CDR2 FQNEAQ (reference sequence). CDR3 in DNA: TGTGCCAGCAGCGCGGGGGGAGTCGGCACCGGGGAGCTGTTTTTT. It is translated as CASSAGGVGTGELFF.

This clonotype was picked up a small number of times. This chain uses TRBV27 with TRBJ2-3, with D maybe TRBD2 (6 bases). Germline V gene data show CDR1 as MNHEY and CDR2 as SMNVEV (reference sequence). This CDR3 region has 15 residues. With 3 bases removed from V and 1 base from J, the gap between germline ends came to 11 bases. CDR3 residues: CASSLGGIGTDTQYF. CDR3 nucleotide sequence: TGTGCCAGCAGTTTGGGCGGGATTGGCACAGATACGCAGTATTTT.

Many counts were recorded for this clonotype. V is TRBV12-5 and J is TRBJ2-2; D is perhaps TRBD2 (6 bases). Germline V lookup: CDR1 LGHNT, CDR2 FRNRAP. The V end lost 4 bases, the J end lost 7 bases, and 16 bases lay between the germline ends. The CDR3 runs to 15 residues. CDR3 loop: CASGSGSGVVGELFF. DNA for the CDR3: TGTGCTAGTGGTTCGGGATCGGGAGTTGTCGGGGAGCTGTTTTTT.

This clonotype has a count of ten or more. The V and J genes are TRBV18 and TRBJ2-3; D is unresolved. V dropped 0 bases and J dropped 3 bases, with 4 bases sitting between them. Germline V CDR1 and CDR2: KGHSH, LQKENI. This CDR3 is 13 amino acids long. In DNA form, the CDR3 reads TGTGCCAGCTCACCACCGACGACAGATACGCAGTATTTT. Protein: CASSPPTTDTQYF.

This clonotype occurred many times. The V call is TRBV7-2, the J call TRBJ2-5, with a weak D call TRBD1 (5 bases). Germline V gives CDR1 SGHTA, CDR2 FQGNSA. V was shortened by 1 base and J by 5 bases, with 11 bases between the two germline ends. This CDR3 contains 14 residues. As DNA, the CDR3 is TGTGCCAGCAGCTTAGGGGGCCGGACGGAGACCCAGTACTTC. Its protein is CASSLGGRTETQYF.

As concerns this clonotype: One junction end disagrees with the germline gene, perhaps due to a read error. The chain employs TRBV19 and TRBJ2-7, with D perhaps TRBD1 (5 bases). The CDR3 is made up of 13 amino acids. Germline CDR1 reads LNHDA; CDR2 reads SQIVND (reference sequence). The CDR3: CAGSMDNTYEQCF. The CDR3 DNA sequence: TGTGCCGGTAGTATGGACAACACCTACGAGCAGTGCTTC.

The table lists this clonotype with many counts. The chain uses TRBV2 and TRBJ2-2; tentatively, D is TRBD2 (6 bases). The V end lost 6 bases, the J end lost 7 bases, and 12 bases lay between the germline ends. The CDR3 covers 13 residues. CDR1 and CDR2 (germline): SNHLY, FYNNEI. Written as DNA, the CDR3 is TGTGCCAGCAGAGGAGGGATTTTCGGGGAGCTGTTTTTT. Translating it yields CASRGGIFGELFF.

This clonotype was recorded many times. CDR3 DNA: TGTGCCAGCAGAGAGGGACAGGGTTCCTACAATGAGCAGTTCTTC. This sequence encodes CASREGQGSYNEQFF. The chain uses TRBV2 and TRBJ2-1; 9 bases align to TRBD1. Unmatched junction bases numbered 4, after V lost 6 bases and J lost 1 base. The CDR3 runs to 15 residues. Germline CDR1 reads SNHLY; CDR2 reads FYNNEI.

The sample holds many counts of this clonotype. The chain couples TRBV29-1 to TRBJ2-1; no firm D call. The CDR3 is 12 residues long. Germline CDR1 and CDR2: SQVTM and ANQGSEA. V lost 6 bases, J lost 8 bases, and 14 bases lay in between. The CDR3 nucleotides are TGCAGCGTACAAAAGTCTGGGGATGAGCAGTTCTTC. This encodes CSVQKSGDEQFF.

Regarding this clonotype: Relative to the germline gene, one junction end is altered; a read error may explain this. This chain's CDR3 is CASSLAGKSDTGELFF. The CDR3 DNA reads TGCGCCAGTAGCTTGGCTGGGAAATCGGACACCGGGGAGCTGTTTTTT. The gene calls are TRBV5-1 and TRBJ2-2; D gene ambiguous. This CDR3 spans 16 amino acids. Germline V CDR1 and CDR2: SGHRS, YFSETQ.

At least ten counts were recorded for this clonotype. This chain connects TRBV2 to TRBJ2-5, with 10 bases aligning to TRBD2. V shed 5 bases, J shed 4 bases, and the junction held 4 bases outside the gene matches. This CDR3 has 14 residues. In germline, CDR1 is SNHLY, CDR2 FYNNEI. The CDR3 sequence: CASSRGLAAETQYF. The CDR3 DNA follows: TGTGCCAGCAGTAGAGGACTAGCGGCAGAGACCCAGTACTTC.

The table lists this clonotype with many counts. The chain couples TRBV7-7 to TRBJ2-5, with 9 bases aligning to TRBD1. The CDR3 covers 14 residues. V gave up 4 bases and J gave up 3 bases; unmatched junction bases: 3. Looked up from germline, CDR1 is SSHAT and CDR2 is FNYEAQ (reference sequence). CDR3 amino acids: CASSSGTGKETQYF. CDR3 in DNA: TGTGCCAGCAGCTCAGGGACAGGGAAAGAGACCCAGTACTTC.

There are many counts of this clonotype. The rearrangement joins TRBV15 to TRBJ2-3; D remains ambiguous. Germline CDR1 and CDR2: LNHNV and YYDKDF (reference sequence). V lost 0 bases to trimming and J lost 1 base, with 8 bases between them. CDR3 length equals 15 residues. The CDR3: CATSRDRPGTDTQYF. In DNA form, the CDR3 reads TGTGCCACCAGCAGAGATCGGCCTGGCACAGATACGCAGTATTTT.

In this sample, this clonotype turned up a few times. V usage is TRBV6-2 or TRBV6-3 and J usage is TRBJ2-5; 8 nucleotides agree with TRBD1. CDR1 and CDR2 (germline): MNHEY, SVGEGT. Trimming cost V 2 bases and J 7 bases; bases outside gene matches: 9. There are 15 residues in the CDR3. CDR3 nucleotide sequence: TGTGCCAGCAGTTACCCGGCAGGGGGCAGGGGGACCCAGTACTTC. The encoded protein is CASSYPAGGRGTQYF.